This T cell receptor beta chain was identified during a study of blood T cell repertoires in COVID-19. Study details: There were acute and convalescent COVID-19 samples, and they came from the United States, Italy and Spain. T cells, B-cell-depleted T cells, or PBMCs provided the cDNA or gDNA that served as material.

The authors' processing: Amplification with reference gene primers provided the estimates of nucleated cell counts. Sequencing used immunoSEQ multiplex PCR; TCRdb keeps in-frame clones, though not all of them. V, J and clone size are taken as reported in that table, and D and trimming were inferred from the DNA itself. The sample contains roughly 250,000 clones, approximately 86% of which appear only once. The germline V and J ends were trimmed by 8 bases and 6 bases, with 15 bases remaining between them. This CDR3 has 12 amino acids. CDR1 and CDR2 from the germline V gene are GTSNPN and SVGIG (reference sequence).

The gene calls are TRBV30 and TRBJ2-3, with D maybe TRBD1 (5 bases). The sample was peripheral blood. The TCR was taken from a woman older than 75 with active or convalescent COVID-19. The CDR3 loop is CAGAAPGDTQYF. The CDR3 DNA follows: TGTGCCGGGGCGGCGCCCGGGGATACGCAGTATTTT.